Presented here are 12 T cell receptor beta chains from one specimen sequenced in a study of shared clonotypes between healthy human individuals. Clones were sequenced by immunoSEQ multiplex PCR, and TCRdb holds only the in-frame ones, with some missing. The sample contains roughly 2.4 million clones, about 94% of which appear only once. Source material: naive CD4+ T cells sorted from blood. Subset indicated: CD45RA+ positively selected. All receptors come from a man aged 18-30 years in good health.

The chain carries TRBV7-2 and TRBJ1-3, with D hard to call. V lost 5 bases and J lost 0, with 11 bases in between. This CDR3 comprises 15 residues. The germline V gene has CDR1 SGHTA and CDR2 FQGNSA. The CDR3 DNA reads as TGTGCCAGCAGCGAATACCCCAGCTCTGGAAACACCATATATTTT. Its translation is CASSEYPSSGNTIYF.

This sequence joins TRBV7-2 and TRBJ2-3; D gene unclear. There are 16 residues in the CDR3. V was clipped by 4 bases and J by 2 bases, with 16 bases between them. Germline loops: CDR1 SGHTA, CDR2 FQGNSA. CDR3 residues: CASSSDPLLFTDTQYF. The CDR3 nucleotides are TGTGCCAGCAGCTCGGACCCTTTACTATTCACAGATACGCAGTATTTT.

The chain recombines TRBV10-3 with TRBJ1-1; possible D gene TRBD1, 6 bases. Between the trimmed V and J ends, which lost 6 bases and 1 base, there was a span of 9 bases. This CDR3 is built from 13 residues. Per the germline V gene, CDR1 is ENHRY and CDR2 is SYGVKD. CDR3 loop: CAISWTANTEAFF. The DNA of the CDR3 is TGTGCCATCAGCTGGACAGCGAACACTGAAGCTTTCTTT.

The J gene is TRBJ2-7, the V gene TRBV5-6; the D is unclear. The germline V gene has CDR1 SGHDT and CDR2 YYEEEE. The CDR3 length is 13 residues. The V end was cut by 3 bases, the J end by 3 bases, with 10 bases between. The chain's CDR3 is CASSSDDRYEQYF. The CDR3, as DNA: TGTGCCAGCAGCTCGGACGATCGCTACGAGCAGTACTTC.

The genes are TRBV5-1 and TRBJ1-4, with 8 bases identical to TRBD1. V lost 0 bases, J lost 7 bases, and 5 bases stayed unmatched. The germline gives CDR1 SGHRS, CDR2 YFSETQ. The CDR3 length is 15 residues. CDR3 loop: CASSLEAQGAEKLFF. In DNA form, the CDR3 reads TGCGCCAGCAGCTTGGAAGCCCAGGGGGCTGAAAAACTGTTTTTT.

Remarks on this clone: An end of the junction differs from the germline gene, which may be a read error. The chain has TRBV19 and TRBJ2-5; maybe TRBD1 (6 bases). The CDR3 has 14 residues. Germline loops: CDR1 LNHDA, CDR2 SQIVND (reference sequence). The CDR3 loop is CASSVEGGQETQYF. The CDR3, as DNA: TGTGCCAGTAGTGTAGAAGGGGGACAAGAGACCCAGTACTTC. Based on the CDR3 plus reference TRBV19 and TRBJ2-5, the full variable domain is DGGITQSPKYLFRKEGQNVTLSCEQNLNHDAMYWYRQDPGQGLRLIYYSQIVNDFQKGDIAEGYSVSREKKESFPLTVTSAQKNPTAFYLCASSVEGGQETQYFGPGTRLLVL.

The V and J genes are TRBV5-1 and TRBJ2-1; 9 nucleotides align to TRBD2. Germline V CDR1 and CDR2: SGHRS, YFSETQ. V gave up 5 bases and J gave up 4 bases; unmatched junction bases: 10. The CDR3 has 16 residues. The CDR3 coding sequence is TGCGCCAGCAGGCCCATGACTAGCGGAGCATACAATGAGCAGTTCTTC. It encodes CASRPMTSGAYNEQFF. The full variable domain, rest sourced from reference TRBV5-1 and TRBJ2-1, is KAGVTQTPRYLIKTRGQQVTLSCSPISGHRSVSWYQQTPGQGLQFLFEYFSETQRNKGNFPGRFSGRQFSNSRSEMNVSTLELGDSALYLCASRPMTSGAYNEQFFGPGTRLTVL.

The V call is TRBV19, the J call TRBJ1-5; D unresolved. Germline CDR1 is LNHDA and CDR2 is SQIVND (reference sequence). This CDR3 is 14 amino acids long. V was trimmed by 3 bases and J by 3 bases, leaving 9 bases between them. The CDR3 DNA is TGTGCCAGTAGTATGTCCGGGCACAATCAGCCCCAGCATTTT. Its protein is CASSMSGHNQPQHF. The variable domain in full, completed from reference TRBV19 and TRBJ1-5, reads DGGITQSPKYLFRKEGQNVTLSCEQNLNHDAMYWYRQDPGQGLRLIYYSQIVNDFQKGDIAEGYSVSREKKESFPLTVTSAQKNPTAFYLCASSMSGHNQPQHFGDGTRLSIL.

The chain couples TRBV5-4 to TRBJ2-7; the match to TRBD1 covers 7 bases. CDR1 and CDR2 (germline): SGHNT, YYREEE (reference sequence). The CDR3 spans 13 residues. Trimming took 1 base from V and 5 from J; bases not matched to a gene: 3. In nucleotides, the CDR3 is TGTGCCAGCAGCTTGCGAGGGGGCAACGAGCAGTACTTC. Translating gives CASSLRGGNEQYF.

The CDR3 coding sequence is TGTGCCAGCAGCCACGGGGGAACCGGGGAGCTGTTTTTT. It codes for CASSHGGTGELFF. The chain links TRBV6-5 to TRBJ2-2; possible D gene TRBD2, 6 bases. V lost 6 bases to trimming and J lost 5 bases, with 10 bases between them. Per germline, CDR1 MNHEY and CDR2 SVGAGI. The CDR3 spans 13 residues.

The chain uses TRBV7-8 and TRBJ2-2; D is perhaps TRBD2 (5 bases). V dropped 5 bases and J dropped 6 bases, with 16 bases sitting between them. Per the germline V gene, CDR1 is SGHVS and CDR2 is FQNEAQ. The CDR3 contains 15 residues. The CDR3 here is CASSLRGITAGELFF. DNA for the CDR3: TGTGCCAGCAGCCTGCGAGGGATAACGGCCGGGGAGCTGTTTTTT.

CDR3 loop: CAISDGGLYNTDTQYF. CDR3 coding DNA: TGTGCCATCAGTGACGGGGGGCTTTACAACACAGATACGCAGTATTTT. This chain joins TRBV10-3 and TRBJ2-3, with D maybe TRBD2 (7 bases). V lost 3 bases to trimming and J lost 2 bases, with 15 bases between them. The CDR3 runs to 16 residues. The germline CDR1 and CDR2 sequences are ENHRY and SYGVKD.